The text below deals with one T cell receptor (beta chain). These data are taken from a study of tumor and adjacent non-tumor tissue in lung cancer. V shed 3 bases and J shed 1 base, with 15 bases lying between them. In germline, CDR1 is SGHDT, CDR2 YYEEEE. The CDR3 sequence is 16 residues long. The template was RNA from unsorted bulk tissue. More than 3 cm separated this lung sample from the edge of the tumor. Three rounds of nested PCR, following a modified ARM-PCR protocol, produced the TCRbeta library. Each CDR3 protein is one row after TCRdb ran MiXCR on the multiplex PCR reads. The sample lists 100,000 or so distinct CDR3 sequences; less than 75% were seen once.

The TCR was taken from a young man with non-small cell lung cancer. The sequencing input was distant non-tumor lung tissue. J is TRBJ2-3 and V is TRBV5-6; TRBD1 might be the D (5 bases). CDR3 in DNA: TGTGCCAGCAGCTCCCGGGTCGGCAGGGGCACAGATACGCAGTATTTT. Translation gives CASSSRVGRGTDTQYF.